A few counts support the clone carrying this T cell receptor beta chain. Its antigen is currently unknown. The data are from a study of blood T cells in healthy people across ages. Caucasian individuals from Russia who were healthy and aged about 6 to 95 acted as donors. V lost 3 bases to trimming and J lost 5 bases, with 16 bases between them. This CDR3 region has 15 residues. Germline lookup yields CDR1 SEHNR and CDR2 FQNEAQ (reference sequence). The authors ran a second PCR of about 7 to 12 cycles using a sample-barcoded 5' primer and a J-beta primer mix. TCRdb reprocessed the 5' RACE reads via MiXCR and lists one record per CDR3 protein. The table shows 700,000 to 950,000 distinct CDR3 sequences, with approximately 43% occurring only once. General study results and limits: TCR beta diversity per million T cells fell roughly linearly with age. The study found more naive CD4+ cells and higher diversity in long-lived than aged donors. Investigators treated diversity estimates from one million T cells as underestimates.

V usage is TRBV7-9 and J usage is TRBJ1-2; TRBD1 might be the D (6 bases). The origin of this receptor is an older woman in good health. Sequenced sample: blood. The CDR3 nucleotides read TGTGCCAGCAGCTTCTTTCAGGGGCAATGGTATGGCTACACCTTC. This encodes CASSFFQGQWYGYTF.